The next 27 T cell receptor beta chains were all read from a single sample in a study of blood T cells in healthy people across ages. A J-beta primer mix and a sample-barcoded 5' primer were used in a second PCR of about 7 to 12 cycles. TCRdb ran MiXCR on the 5' RACE reads and lists one entry per CDR3 protein. The top ten clones hold around 10% of a sample with just under 550,000 distinct CDR3 sequences, 24% of them seen once. These data are also associated with another study on T cells of mothers and their children.

The specimen sequenced was blood. These receptors were taken from a boy younger than 18 in good health.

This clonotype was seen only a few times. The V gene is TRBV7-9, the J gene TRBJ2-1; 10 bases are shared with TRBD2. There are 17 residues in the CDR3. With V trimmed by 7 bases and J by 1 base, 10 bases remained unmatched. Per germline, CDR1 SEHNR and CDR2 FQNEAQ (reference sequence). Here the CDR3 DNA reads TGTGCCAGCATCGGCACTAGCGGGAAAGGGTCCTACAATGAGCAGTTCTTC. Encoded protein: CASIGTSGKGSYNEQFF.

This clonotype was recorded a few times. This chain connects TRBV19 to TRBJ2-1; TRBD1 matches 7 bases. The CDR3 runs 14 residues. The germline gives CDR1 LNHDA, CDR2 SQIVND (reference sequence). The trim removed 6 bases at V and 2 bases at J, leaving 4 bases unmatched. CDR3 residues: CASSLTGTYNEQFF. CDR3 nucleotides: TGTGCCAGTAGCTTGACAGGGACCTACAATGAGCAGTTCTTC. The variable domain in full, with the rest retrieved from reference TRBV19 and TRBJ2-1, is DGGITQSPKYLFRKEGQNVTLSCEQNLNHDAMYWYRQDPGQGLRLIYYSQIVNDFQKGDIAEGYSVSREKKESFPLTVTSAQKNPTAFYLCASSLTGTYNEQFFGPGTRLTVL.

The chain joins TRBV28 to TRBJ2-7; no clear D gene. The V gene's germline CDR1 is MDHEN and CDR2 SYDVKM. V lost 5 bases to trimming and J lost 4 bases, with 24 bases between them. The CDR3 contains 17 residues. As DNA, the CDR3 is TGTGCCAGCAGTCCCCTTTTTATGGCCAGCGTTCGGTACGAGCAGTACTTC. Translated: CASSPLFMASVRYEQYF.

V gene TRBV4-1 combines with J gene TRBJ2-7; D is perhaps TRBD1 (5 bases). This CDR3 is built from 17 residues. Germline CDR1 and CDR2: MGHRA and YSYEKL. V was shortened by 0 bases and J by 7 bases, with 22 bases between the two germline ends. The CDR3 sequence is CASSQDFLVGRAREQYF. As DNA, the CDR3 is TGCGCCAGCAGCCAAGATTTTCTTGTTGGCAGGGCGCGAGAGCAGTACTTC.

This clonotype was seen a few times. The junction differs from germline at one of its ends, possibly a read error. The rearrangement joins TRBV3-1 to TRBJ2-2, with 7 nucleotides matching TRBD2. The CDR3 totals 15 residues. In germline, CDR1 is LGHDT, CDR2 YNNKEL (reference sequence). CDR3 residues: CASSQVAGNTRELFF. The CDR3 DNA reads as TGTGCCAGCAGCCAAGTAGCGGGTAACACCAGGGAGCTGTTTTTT. The variable domain in full, completed from reference TRBV3-1 and TRBJ2-2, reads DTAVSQTPKYLVTQMGNDKSIKCEQNLGHDTMYWYKQDSKKFLKIMFSYNNKELIINETVPNRFSPKSPDKAHLNLHINSLELGDSAVYFCASSQVAGNTRELFFGEGSRLTVL.

This clonotype was found many times. The chain couples TRBV20-1 to TRBJ2-5; TRBD1 agrees at 10 bases. Germline trimming cut 5 bases from V and 5 bases from J; bases unmatched to any gene: 8. CDR1 and CDR2 from the germline V gene are DFQATT and SNEGSKA (reference sequence). The CDR3 covers 14 residues. CDR3 nucleotide sequence: TGCAGTGCTCGCACGGGACAGGGGACGGAGACCCAGTACTTC. This translates into CSARTGQGTETQYF.

This clonotype has only a few counts. This chain links TRBV24-1 with TRBJ2-3; tentative D call: TRBD2 (6 bases). The CDR3 runs to 14 residues. CDR1 and CDR2 (germline): KGHDR, SFDVKD. V was clipped by 3 bases and J by 5 bases, with 11 bases between them. CDR3 protein: CATSDPAGGDTQYF. CDR3 DNA: TGTGCCACCAGTGATCCCGCCGGGGGAGATACGCAGTATTTT.

The chain is built from TRBV7-2 and TRBJ2-5; D is unresolved. The J call may not be correct, given that the DNA end is closer to TRBJ2-7. Germline values: CDR1 SGHTA, CDR2 FQGNSA. This CDR3 spans 15 amino acids. The CDR3 sequence is CASSPSLLSSYEQYF. As DNA, the CDR3 is TGTGCCAGCAGCCCCTCCCTCCTAAGCTCCTACGAGCAGTACTTC.

In its sample, this clonotype was seen a few times. The chain carries TRBV6-6 and TRBJ2-4; tentative D call: TRBD1 (5 bases). V dropped 2 bases and J dropped 1 base, with 12 bases sitting between them. Germline V gene data show CDR1 as MNHNY and CDR2 as SVGAGI (reference sequence). The CDR3 has 16 amino acids. CDR3 residues: CASSYMAGNAKNIQYF. For the CDR3, the DNA is TGTGCCAGCAGTTACATGGCAGGGAATGCCAAAAACATTCAGTACTTC.

This clonotype was found a few times. The chain carries TRBV21-1 and TRBJ2-3; the table's D call TRBD2 went unverified against the DNA. TRBV21-1 is given as a pseudogene. CDR3 size: 16 residues. Here the CDR3 DNA reads TGTGCCAGGATATCAGGAACTAGCGGGATCACAGATACGCAGTATTTT. Amino acids: CARISGTSGITDTQYF.

This clonotype was seen many times. The V and J genes are TRBV2 and TRBJ2-5; D not certain. The CDR3 sequence is 15 residues long. Trimming took 4 bases from V and 3 from J, leaving 15 bases between them. Germline V gives CDR1 SNHLY, CDR2 FYNNEI. CDR3 region: CASSVLDVKKETQYF. CDR3 coding DNA: TGTGCCAGCAGTGTTCTGGACGTTAAAAAAGAGACCCAGTACTTC.

The chain combines TRBV11-2 with TRBJ2-3; TRBD2 aligns across 10 bases. Germline V gene lookup returns CDR1 SGHAT and CDR2 FQNNGV. The V segment lost 2 bases and the J segment 3 bases; nucleotides outside the gene matches: 8. This CDR3 is built from 17 residues. As DNA, the CDR3 is TGTGCCAGCAGCTTATCCCCTAGCGGGAGCCCTACAGATACGCAGTATTTT. It translates to CASSLSPSGSPTDTQYF.

This clonotype appeared a single time. The chain recombines TRBV27 with TRBJ2-1; the match to TRBD1 covers 7 bases. The V and J ends lost 5 bases and 6 bases, in that order; junction bases with no gene match: 4. The CDR3 totals 13 residues. Germline V gene data show CDR1 as MNHEY and CDR2 as SMNVEV (reference sequence). In DNA form, the CDR3 reads TGTGCCAGCAGTATCGGGACAGTCAATGAGCAGTTCTTC. This gives the protein CASSIGTVNEQFF.

This clonotype was seen more than once but under ten times. V and J are TRBV6-5 and TRBJ2-2; D may be TRBD1 (5 bases). The CDR3 contains 14 residues. V was clipped by 11 bases and J by 4 bases, with 17 bases between them. Germline V gene data show CDR1 as MNHEY and CDR2 as SVGAGI. CDR3 region: CAGLSRQGTGELFF. The CDR3 coding sequence is TGTGCCGGCCTCTCCCGCCAGGGCACCGGGGAGCTGTTTTTT.

This clonotype has a single count. The V gene is TRBV29-1, the J gene TRBJ2-5; no reliable D call. The DNA end lines up better with TRBJ2-1; the J call may be wrong. CDR1 is SQVTM and CDR2 is ANQGSEA in the germline V gene. The CDR3 is 15 residues long. The CDR3 DNA is TGCAGCGTTGAAGGTTGGCAGTTAAGTAACAATGAGCAGTTCTTC. This sequence encodes CSVEGWQLSNNEQFF.

This clonotype was seen a few times. This sequence joins TRBV5-1 and TRBJ2-2, with D maybe TRBD2 (6 bases). This CDR3 spans 14 amino acids. V was pared by 4 bases and J by 6 bases, with 13 bases between. Per the germline V gene, CDR1 is SGHRS and CDR2 is YFSETQ. The CDR3 DNA sequence: TGCGCCAGCAGCCCGGGCGGACTATCCGGGGAGCTGTTTTTT. This encodes CASSPGGLSGELFF.

Many counts were recorded for this clonotype. The chain carries TRBV7-2 and TRBJ2-5; 13 bases fit TRBD2. The last part of the DNA fits TRBJ2-7 better; the J call may be wrong. The CDR3 length is 16 residues. Germline CDR1 reads SGHTA; CDR2 reads FQGNSA. For the CDR3, the DNA is TGTGCCAGCAGCTCGCGGACTAGCGGGAGACCCTACGAGCAGTACTTC. Encoded protein: CASSSRTSGRPYEQYF.

The table lists this clonotype with a few counts. The chain combines TRBV7-9 with TRBJ2-1; D possibly corresponds to TRBD1 (5 bases). The germline gives CDR1 SEHNR, CDR2 FQNEAQ (reference sequence). The CDR3 has 14 amino acids. V was trimmed by 5 bases and J by 3 bases, leaving 11 bases between them. Here the CDR3 DNA reads TGTGCCAGCAGCCCTCCAGGGATCTACAATGAGCAGTTCTTC. This translates into CASSPPGIYNEQFF.

This clonotype was seen repeatedly, ten times or more. This chain uses TRBV6-1 with TRBJ2-6; the D is unclear. CDR1 is MNHNS and CDR2 is SASEGT in the germline V gene. The CDR3 is made up of 15 amino acids. V was trimmed by 1 base and J by 0 bases, leaving 4 bases between them. CDR3 amino acids: CASSEDGSGANVLTF. CDR3 coding DNA: TGTGCCAGCAGTGAAGATGGCTCTGGGGCCAACGTCCTGACTTTC.

The chain carries TRBV2 and TRBJ2-2; 8 bases are shared with TRBD2. V was pared by 6 bases and J by 6 bases, with 12 bases of the junction left unmatched. CDR1 is SNHLY and CDR2 is FYNNEI in the germline V gene. The CDR3 has 16 residues. The CDR3 DNA sequence: TGTGCCAGCAGGCCGTTTAGCGGGATAATTCCCGGGGAGCTGTTTTTT. It is translated as CASRPFSGIIPGELFF.

CDR3 bases: TGTGCCAGCAGTTACTCGTGGACTAGCGGTTCCTACGAGCAGTACTTC. Its translation is CASSYSWTSGSYEQYF. The V gene is TRBV6-5, the J gene TRBJ2-7; 10 nucleotides line up with TRBD2. Trimming took 0 bases from V and 1 from J; bases not matched to a gene: 3. The CDR3 sequence is 16 residues long. CDR1 and CDR2 from the germline V gene are MNHEY and SVGAGI.

This chain connects TRBV5-5 to TRBJ2-6; no reliable D call. Germline V lookup: CDR1 SGHKS, CDR2 YYEKEE (reference sequence). The CDR3 is made up of 18 amino acids. Trimming shortened V by 1 base and J by 2 bases, and 16 bases separated the two germline ends. CDR3 region: CASSLQRSVATGANVLTF. Here the CDR3 DNA reads TGTGCCAGCAGCTTGCAACGGAGCGTGGCTACTGGGGCCAACGTCCTGACTTTC.

The V and J genes are TRBV24-1 and TRBJ1-1; no definite D call. Trimming left V 3 bases short and J 4 bases short, with 14 bases between. The germline CDR1 and CDR2 sequences are KGHDR and SFDVKD. CDR3 length: 15 amino acids. CDR3 amino acids: CATSDPQDGSTEAFF. CDR3 coding DNA: TGTGCCACCAGTGATCCCCAGGACGGGAGCACTGAAGCTTTCTTT.

The rearrangement joins TRBV28 to TRBJ2-5; 8 nucleotides align to TRBD1. The last part of the DNA fits TRBJ2-7 better; the J call may be wrong. Germline CDR1 is MDHEN and CDR2 is SYDVKM. This CDR3 spans 16 amino acids. The chain's CDR3 is CASRGQGRFGSYEQYF. CDR3 bases: TGTGCCAGCAGAGGACAGGGCAGATTTGGTTCCTACGAGCAGTACTTC.

In this sample, this clonotype turned up a few times. The chain combines TRBV5-5 with TRBJ2-1; TRBD2 agrees at 7 bases. J gave up 6 bases and V 2 bases, and 5 bases lay outside the gene matches. This CDR3 is 14 amino acids long. Per the germline V gene, CDR1 is SGHKS and CDR2 is YYEKEE (reference sequence). CDR3 nucleotide sequence: TGTGCCAGCAGCTTAGCGGGACTCCCCAATGAGCAGTTCTTC. Translated: CASSLAGLPNEQFF.

This clonotype was observed a few times. V usage is TRBV12-3 or TRBV12-4 and J usage is TRBJ2-1; D gene uncertain. The ends were cut back, 6 bases at V and 6 bases at J, with 9 bases in the middle. This CDR3 contains 12 residues. The CDR3 here is CASSLIGNEQFF. DNA for the CDR3: TGTGCCAGCAGCTTAATTGGCAATGAGCAGTTCTTC.

In this sample, this clonotype turned up a few times. The rearrangement links TRBV10-3 to TRBJ2-5; D unclear. Germline V lookup: CDR1 ENHRY, CDR2 SYGVKD. Trimming took off 7 bases at V and 5 bases at J, with 17 bases between the two ends. The CDR3 consists of 14 residues. CDR3 sequence reads: CAIKKEGKGETQYF. In DNA, the CDR3 is TGTGCCATCAAAAAAGAAGGAAAAGGGGAGACCCAGTACTTC.